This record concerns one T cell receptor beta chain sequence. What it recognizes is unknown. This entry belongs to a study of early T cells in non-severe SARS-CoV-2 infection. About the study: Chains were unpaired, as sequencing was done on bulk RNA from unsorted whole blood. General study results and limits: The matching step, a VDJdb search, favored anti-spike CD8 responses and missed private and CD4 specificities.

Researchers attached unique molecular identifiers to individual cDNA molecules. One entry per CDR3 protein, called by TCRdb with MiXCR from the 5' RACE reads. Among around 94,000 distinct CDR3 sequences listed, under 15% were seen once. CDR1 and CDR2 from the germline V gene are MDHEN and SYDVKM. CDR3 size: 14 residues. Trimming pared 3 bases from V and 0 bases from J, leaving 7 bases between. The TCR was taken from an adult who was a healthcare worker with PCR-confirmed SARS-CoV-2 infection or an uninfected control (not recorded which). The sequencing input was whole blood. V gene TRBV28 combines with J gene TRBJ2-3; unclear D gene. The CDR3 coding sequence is TGTGCCAGCAGTTTCTACGCGAGCACAGATACGCAGTATTTT. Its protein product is CASSFYASTDTQYF.